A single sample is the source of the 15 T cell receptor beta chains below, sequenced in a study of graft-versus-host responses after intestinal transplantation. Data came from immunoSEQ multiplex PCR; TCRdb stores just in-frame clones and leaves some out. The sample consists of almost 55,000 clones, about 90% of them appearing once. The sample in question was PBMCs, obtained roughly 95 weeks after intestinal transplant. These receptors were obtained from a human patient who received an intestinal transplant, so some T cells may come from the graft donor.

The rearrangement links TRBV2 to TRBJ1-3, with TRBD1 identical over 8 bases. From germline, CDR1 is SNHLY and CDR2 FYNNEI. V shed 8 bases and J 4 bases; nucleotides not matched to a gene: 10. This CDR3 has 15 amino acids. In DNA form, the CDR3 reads TGTGCCAGCTCCCCTGGGGGGACAGGAGGAAACACCATATATTTT. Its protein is CASSPGGTGGNTIYF.

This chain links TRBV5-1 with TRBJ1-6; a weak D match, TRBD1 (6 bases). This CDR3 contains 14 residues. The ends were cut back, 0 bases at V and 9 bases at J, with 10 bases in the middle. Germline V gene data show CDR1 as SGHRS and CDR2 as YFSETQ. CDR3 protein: CASSLEGGTSPLHF. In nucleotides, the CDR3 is TGCGCCAGCAGCTTGGAGGGGGGAACTTCACCCCTCCACTTT.

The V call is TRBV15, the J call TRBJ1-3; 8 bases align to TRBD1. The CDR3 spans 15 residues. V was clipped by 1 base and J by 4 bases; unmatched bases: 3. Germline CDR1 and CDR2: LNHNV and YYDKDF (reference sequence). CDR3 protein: CATSRVTGGGNTIYF. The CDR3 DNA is TGTGCCACCAGCAGAGTCACAGGGGGAGGAAACACCATATATTTT.

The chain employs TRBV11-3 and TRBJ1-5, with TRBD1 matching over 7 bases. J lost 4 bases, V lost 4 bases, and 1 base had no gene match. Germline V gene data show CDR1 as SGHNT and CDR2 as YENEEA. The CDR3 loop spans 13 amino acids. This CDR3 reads CASSSTGNQPQHF. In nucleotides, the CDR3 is TGTGCCAGCAGCTCGACAGGGAATCAGCCCCAGCATTTT.

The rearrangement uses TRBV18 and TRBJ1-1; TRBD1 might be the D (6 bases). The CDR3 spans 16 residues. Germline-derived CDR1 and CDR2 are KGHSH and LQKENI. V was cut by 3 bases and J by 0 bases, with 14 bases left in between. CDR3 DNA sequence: TGTGCCAGCTCACCGATAACAGGGCACATGAACACTGAAGCTTTCTTT. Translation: CASSPITGHMNTEAFF.

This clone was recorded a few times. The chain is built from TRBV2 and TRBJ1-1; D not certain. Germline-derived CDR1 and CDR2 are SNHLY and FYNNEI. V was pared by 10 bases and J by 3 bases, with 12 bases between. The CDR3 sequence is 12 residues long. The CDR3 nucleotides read TGTGCCACTGCTGGGATGGACACTGAAGCTTTCTTT. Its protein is CATAGMDTEAFF.

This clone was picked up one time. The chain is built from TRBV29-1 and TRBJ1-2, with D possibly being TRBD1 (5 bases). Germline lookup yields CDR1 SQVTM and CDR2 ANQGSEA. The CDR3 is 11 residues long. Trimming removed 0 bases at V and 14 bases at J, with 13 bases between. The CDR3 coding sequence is TGCAGCGTTGAAGACGCGGGGCGCAGGACCTTC. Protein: CSVEDAGRRTF.

CDR3 nucleotides: TGTGCCAGCAGCTTGGGCTCGGGACTAAACATGGATACGCAGTATTTT. Amino acid sequence: CASSLGSGLNMDTQYF. The chain carries TRBV5-8 and TRBJ2-3; 7 nucleotides line up with TRBD2. This CDR3 is built from 16 residues. Germline assignment: CDR1 SGHTS and CDR2 YDEGEE. V gave up 0 bases and J gave up 6 bases; unmatched junction bases: 10.

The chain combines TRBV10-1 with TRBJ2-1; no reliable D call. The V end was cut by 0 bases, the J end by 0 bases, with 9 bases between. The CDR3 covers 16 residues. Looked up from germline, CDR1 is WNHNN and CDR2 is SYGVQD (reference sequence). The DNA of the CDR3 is TGCGCCAGCAGTGAGTCGAGGTTAAGCTCCTACAATGAGCAGTTCTTC. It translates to CASSESRLSSYNEQFF.

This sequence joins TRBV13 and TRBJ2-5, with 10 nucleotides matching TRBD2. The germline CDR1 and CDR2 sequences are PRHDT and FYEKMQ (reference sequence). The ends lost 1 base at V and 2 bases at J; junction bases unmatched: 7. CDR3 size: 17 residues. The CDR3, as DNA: TGTGCCAGCAGCTTAGAGGATAGCGGGGGGCGTCAAGAGACCCAGTACTTC. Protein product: CASSLEDSGGRQETQYF.

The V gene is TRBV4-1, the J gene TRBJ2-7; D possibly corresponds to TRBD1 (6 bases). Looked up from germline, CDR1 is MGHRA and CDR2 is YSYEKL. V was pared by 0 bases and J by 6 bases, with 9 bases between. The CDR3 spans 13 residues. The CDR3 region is CASSQEGGVEQYF. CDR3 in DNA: TGCGCCAGCAGCCAAGAAGGGGGTGTCGAGCAGTACTTC.

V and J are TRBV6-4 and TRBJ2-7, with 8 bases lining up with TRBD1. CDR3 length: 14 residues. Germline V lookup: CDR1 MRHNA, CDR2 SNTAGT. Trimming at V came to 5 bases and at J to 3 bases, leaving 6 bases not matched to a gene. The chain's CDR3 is CASSQKDRVYEQYF. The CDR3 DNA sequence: TGTGCCAGCAGTCAAAAGGACAGGGTCTACGAGCAGTACTTC.

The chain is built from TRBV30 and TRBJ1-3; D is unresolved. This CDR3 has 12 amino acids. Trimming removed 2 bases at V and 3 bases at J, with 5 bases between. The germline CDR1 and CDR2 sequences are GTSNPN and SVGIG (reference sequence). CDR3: CAWSLGGNTIYF. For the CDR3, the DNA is TGTGCCTGGAGTTTAGGTGGAAACACCATATATTTT.

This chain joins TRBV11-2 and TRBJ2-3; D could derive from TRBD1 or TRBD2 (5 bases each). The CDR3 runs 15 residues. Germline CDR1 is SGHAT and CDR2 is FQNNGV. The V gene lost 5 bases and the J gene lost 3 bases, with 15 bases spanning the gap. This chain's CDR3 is CASSPYVGTTDTQYF. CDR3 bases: TGTGCCAGCAGCCCCTACGTGGGGACGACAGATACGCAGTATTTT.

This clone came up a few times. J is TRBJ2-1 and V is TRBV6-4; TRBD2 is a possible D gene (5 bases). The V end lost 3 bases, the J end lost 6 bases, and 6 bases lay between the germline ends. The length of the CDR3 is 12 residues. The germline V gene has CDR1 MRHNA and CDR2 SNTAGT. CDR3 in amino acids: CASSDRGNEQFF. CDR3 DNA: TGTGCCAGCAGTGATCGGGGCAATGAGCAGTTCTTC.